The present entry profiles one T cell receptor (beta chain) with its context. This sample is part of a study of blood T cell repertoires in COVID-19. Study overall: The analysed material was cDNA or gDNA that came from T cells, B-cell-depleted T cells, or PBMCs.

In Seattle, patients joined the study during active infection and were tracked longitudinally. Per the authors' pipeline: The assay estimated nucleated cells by amplifying reference gene primers. TCRdb keeps only in-frame clones here, not all; method: immunoSEQ multiplex PCR. The D gene and trimming were derived from the DNA, and the V and J assignments and clone size from that table. The repertoire holds 350,000 or so clones, with approximately 89% as singletons. Material: peripheral blood. This sequence was found in a woman aged 55-75 years with COVID-19, enrolled during active disease.

The CDR3 reads CAVGTGAGEKLFF. The DNA of the CDR3 is TGTGCCGTCGGTACAGGGGCGGGGGAAAAACTGTTTTTT. The chain combines TRBV3-1 (or the pseudogene TRBV3-2) with TRBJ1-4, with TRBD1 matching over 7 bases. The CDR3 totals 13 residues. Germline trimming cut 11 bases from V and 8 bases from J; bases unmatched to any gene: 11. Germline V gene lookup returns CDR1 LGHDT and CDR2 YNNKEL (reference sequence).